The 20 T cell receptor beta chains below were found in one sample sequenced in a study of shared clonotypes between healthy human individuals. Here immunoSEQ multiplex PCR was the method, and the copy in TCRdb shows in-frame clones only, minus some. Of approximately 1,000,000 clones listed, around three quarters are singletons. Sequencing used memory CD4+ T cells from PBMCs. Subset denoted: CD45RA-negative fraction. The receptor source for this set is a man aged 18 to 30 in good health. Some clones in this sample may be carry-over from other donors' samples.

The J gene is TRBJ1-1, the V gene TRBV7-9; tentatively, D is TRBD1 (6 bases). This CDR3 contains 12 residues. The V gene lost 5 bases and the J gene lost 9 bases, with 13 bases spanning the gap. Germline values: CDR1 SEHNR, CDR2 FQNEAQ (reference sequence). CDR3 amino acids: CASSISQGQAFF. CDR3 nucleotide sequence: TGTGCCAGCAGCATAAGTCAGGGGCAAGCTTTCTTT.

The V gene is TRBV5-4, the J gene TRBJ2-2; 7 positions match TRBD2. The CDR3 is 15 amino acids. The V segment lost 4 bases and the J segment 4 bases; nucleotides outside the gene matches: 7. Germline V gives CDR1 SGHNT, CDR2 YYREEE (reference sequence). The CDR3: CASSRPGRATGELFF. DNA for the CDR3: TGTGCCAGCAGCCGCCCTGGGAGGGCCACCGGGGAGCTGTTTTTT.

This clone was recorded only once. This chain connects TRBV18 to TRBJ2-1; no definite D call. The CDR3 is made up of 15 amino acids. Germline loops: CDR1 KGHSH, CDR2 LQKENI. Trimming shortened V by 3 bases and J by 4 bases, and 13 bases separated the two germline ends. For the CDR3, the DNA is TGTGCCAGCTCACCCCGCCTGGCTGCTTACAATGAGCAGTTCTTC. Residues: CASSPRLAAYNEQFF.

The chain joins TRBV6-5 to TRBJ1-1; the D is unclear. Germline V CDR1 and CDR2: MNHEY, SVGAGI. V was cut by 4 bases and J by 8 bases, with 14 bases left in between. This CDR3 has 13 amino acids. The CDR3 sequence is CASSSPSIREAFF. The CDR3 DNA reads as TGTGCCAGCAGTTCCCCCAGTATCCGGGAAGCTTTCTTT.

The chain joins TRBV21-1 to TRBJ1-5; the table gives TRBD1 as D, unverified against the DNA. TRBV21-1 is flagged as a pseudogene. This CDR3 spans 15 amino acids. For the CDR3, the DNA is TGTGCCAGCAGCAGCGGACAGGGAGGCAATCAGCCCCAGCATTTT. Protein: CASSSGQGGNQPQHF.

The gene calls are TRBV28 and TRBJ2-7, with TRBD2 identical over 8 bases. The germline gives CDR1 MDHEN, CDR2 SYDVKM. The V segment lost 1 base and the J segment 3 bases; nucleotides outside the gene matches: 8. The CDR3 is made up of 16 amino acids. The CDR3 bases are TGTGCCAGCAGTTTATATCTGGGACTAGGGAACTACGAGCAGTACTTC. Amino acid sequence: CASSLYLGLGNYEQYF.

The chain employs TRBV27 and TRBJ2-3; 16 positions agree with TRBD2. The junction had 8 bases not matched to a gene; V was cut back by 5 bases and J by 0 bases. CDR1 is MNHEY, CDR2 SMNVEV, per germline (reference sequence). The CDR3 spans 19 residues. In nucleotides, the CDR3 is TGTGCCAGCAGTCCGGGACTAGCGGGAGGGCCCCCTAGCACAGATACGCAGTATTTT. This encodes CASSPGLAGGPPSTDTQYF.

The chain combines TRBV4-2 with TRBJ1-6; 8 bases are shared with TRBD1. This CDR3 is built from 15 residues. In germline, CDR1 is LGHNA, CDR2 YNFKEQ. Trimming removed 6 bases from V and 7 bases from J; junction bases left unmatched: 8. The DNA for the CDR3 is TGTGCCAGCAGTCCGAGGACAGGGCCGAATTCACCCCTCCACTTT. This gives the protein CASSPRTGPNSPLHF.

This clone was detected only a few times. The chain employs TRBV27 and TRBJ1-2; D remains unclear. V shed 3 bases and J shed 4 bases, with 12 bases lying between them. The CDR3 runs 14 residues. The V gene's germline CDR1 is MNHEY and CDR2 SMNVEV (reference sequence). CDR3 in DNA: TGTGCCAGCAGTTTCCGGCCGGGGAGCTATGGCTACACCTTC. Amino acid sequence: CASSFRPGSYGYTF.

As DNA, the CDR3 is TGTGCCAGCAGTGCCGGGACAGGCCTGCCCCAGCATTTT. It yields the protein CASSAGTGLPQHF. This rearrangement joins TRBV6-6 to TRBJ1-5; 8 bases fit TRBD1. With V trimmed by 5 bases and J by 9 bases, 6 bases remained unmatched. Germline V gene data show CDR1 as MNHNY and CDR2 as SVGAGI (reference sequence). This CDR3 is built from 13 residues.

This chain connects TRBV9 to TRBJ1-2, with 9 nucleotides matching TRBD1. CDR1 SGDLS and CDR2 YYNGEE come from the germline V gene. J lost 9 bases, V lost 4 bases, and 7 bases had no gene match. The CDR3 is 13 residues long. The CDR3 spells CASSSGTGNRYTF. CDR3 nucleotides: TGTGCCAGCAGCTCAGGGACAGGGAATCGCTACACCTTC.

A few counts support this clone. A much larger clone differs from this one at a single base, so this may be a read error. V is TRBV7-8 and J is TRBJ1-3, with TRBD1 as a possible D gene (6 bases). The CDR3 runs 14 residues. The germline CDR1 and CDR2 sequences are SGHVS and FQNEAQ. V lost 4 bases to trimming and J lost 0 bases, with 7 bases between them. Here the CDR3 reads CASSWDNSGNTIYF. For the CDR3, the DNA is TGTGCCAGCAGCTGGGACAACTCTGGAAACACCATATATTTT. Using reference TRBV7-8 and TRBJ1-3 for the parts outside the CDR3, the full variable domain is GAGVSQSPRYKVAKRGQDVALRCDPISGHVSLFWYQQALGQGPEFLTYFQNEAQLDKSGLPSDRFFAERPEGSVSTLKIQRTQQEDSAVYLCASSWDNSGNTIYFGEGSWLTVV.

The sample holds one count of this clone. The gene calls are TRBV28 and TRBJ1-2; no clear D gene. Looked up from germline, CDR1 is MDHEN and CDR2 is SYDVKM. Trimming shortened V by 2 bases and J by 4 bases, and 11 bases separated the two germline ends. CDR3 size: 14 residues. The CDR3 DNA is TGTGCCAGCAGTTTAATTGAGGGCGCCTATGGCTACACCTTC. Protein: CASSLIEGAYGYTF.

This clone occurred a few times. This chain connects TRBV7-2 to TRBJ2-5; perhaps TRBD2 as D (6 bases). Looked up from germline, CDR1 is SGHTA and CDR2 is FQGNSA. V was pared by 8 bases and J by 5 bases, with 15 bases between. The CDR3 consists of 13 residues. The CDR3 bases are TGTGCCAGCTGTAGCGGTCCTCGGGAGACCCAGTACTTC. Encoded protein: CASCSGPRETQYF.

This clone was found a few times. The sample has other DNA sequences that encode this CDR3 too. CDR3 protein: CASSPYSNQPQHF. In DNA, the CDR3 is TGTGCCAGCAGCCCTTATAGCAATCAGCCCCAGCATTTT. The V call is TRBV27, the J call TRBJ1-5; unclear D gene. Trimming stripped 6 bases from V and 0 bases from J, with 6 bases between. CDR1 and CDR2 (germline): MNHEY, SMNVEV (reference sequence). This CDR3 has 13 residues.

The chain combines TRBV7-3 with TRBJ2-3, with 10 nucleotides matching TRBD1. The J segment lost 3 bases and the V segment lost 5 bases, leaving 2 bases of the junction unmatched. The CDR3 extends over 14 amino acids. Germline V gives CDR1 SGHTA, CDR2 FQGTGA. CDR3 residues: CASSRDRGTDTQYF. The CDR3 DNA is TGTGCCAGCAGCCGGGACAGGGGAACAGATACGCAGTATTTT.

About this clone itself: The CDR3 end shows no conserved phenylalanine or tryptophan, and so a read error is likely. The DNA is omitted, as the CDR3 cannot be located on it reliably, and the CDR3 follows TCRdb's listing. The chain couples TRBV5-1 to TRBJ1-2; whether TRBD1, the table's D call, matches the DNA was not checked. From its first to its last residue, the CDR3 has 15 amino acids. Germline V gene data show CDR1 as SGHRS and CDR2 as YFSETQ. This CDR3 is CASSLDGTVLQDSGL.

As concerns this clone: Different DNA sequences within this sample yield the same CDR3. The chain recombines TRBV7-2 with TRBJ2-1; unclear D gene. The CDR3 covers 14 residues. Trimming pared 2 bases from V and 0 bases from J, leaving 5 bases between. The germline gives CDR1 SGHTA, CDR2 FQGNSA. CDR3 protein: CASSLPSSYNEQFF. DNA of the CDR3: TGTGCCAGCAGCTTACCGAGCTCCTACAATGAGCAGTTCTTC.

This clone has only a few counts. This chain's CDR3 is CASSRDASSYNEQFF. DNA for the CDR3: TGTGCCAGCAGCCGGGACGCTAGCTCCTACAATGAGCAGTTCTTC. The chain has TRBV6-1 and TRBJ2-1; D is tentatively TRBD1 or TRBD2 (5 bases each). The CDR3 consists of 15 residues. Trimming stripped 6 bases from V and 0 bases from J, with 12 bases between. Germline CDR1 MNHNS, CDR2 SASEGT.

The V gene is TRBV4-2, the J gene TRBJ2-3; TRBD2 might be the D (6 bases). V lost 1 base to trimming and J lost 5 bases, with 16 bases between them. The CDR3 spans 16 residues. CDR1 is LGHNA and CDR2 is YNFKEQ in the germline V gene. The CDR3 DNA is TGTGCCAGCAGCCAAGGACCAGCGGGTGAGGGAGATACGCAGTATTTT. Translation: CASSQGPAGEGDTQYF.